The 30 T cell receptor beta chains given below trace back to one sample, sequenced in a study of cytomegalovirus exposure and HLA in healthy donors. A multiplex PCR was run with 60 Vbeta primers and 13 Jbeta primers. The method was immunoSEQ multiplex PCR; TCRdb's version includes in-frame clones alone and lacks a portion of them. The sample totals about 170,000 clones. Sequencing was done on a sample of PBMCs. The receptors come from a woman aged 55-70 years in good health and CMV-seronegative.

A note on this clone: The limits of the CDR3 on the DNA are not certain, so only TCRdb's listed CDR3 is given. The V gene is TRBV20-1, the J gene TRBJ2-3; the table's D call of TRBD2 was not tested on the DNA. The germline gives CDR1 DFQATT, CDR2 SNEGSKA (reference sequence). 11 amino acids form the CDR3, both terminal residues included. Here the CDR3 reads CSSSGTDTQYF.

The chain couples TRBV5-1 to TRBJ2-3; 7 bases agree with TRBD2. The V and J ends lost 4 bases and 0 bases, in that order; junction bases with no gene match: 5. Germline V gene sequence: CDR1 SGHRS, CDR2 YFSETQ. The CDR3 has 15 amino acids. CDR3 region: CASSRNSGSTDTQYF. The CDR3 nucleotides are TGCGCCAGCAGCCGCAATAGCGGGAGCACAGATACGCAGTATTTT.

The chain combines TRBV19 with TRBJ2-5; the D gene is possibly TRBD2 (6 bases). The V gene lost 9 bases and the J gene lost 7 bases, with 15 bases spanning the gap. The CDR3 runs 12 residues. Germline CDR1 and CDR2: LNHDA and SQIVND (reference sequence). CDR3 protein: CASSRDLGTQYF. The CDR3 nucleotides are TGTGCCAGCAGTCGGGACTTGGGGACCCAGTACTTC.

A note on this clone: At the DNA level, this CDR3 is encoded by other sequences in the same sample as well. The chain is built from TRBV25-1 and TRBJ2-7; D remains ambiguous. The CDR3 covers 15 residues. The V gene's germline CDR1 is MGHDK and CDR2 SYGVNS. Trimming took 4 bases from V and 0 from J, leaving 13 bases between them. The CDR3 spells CASSVPRGTSYEQYF. DNA for the CDR3: TGTGCCAGCAGTGTGCCCCGAGGCACCTCCTACGAGCAGTACTTC.

Here the CDR3 reads CASSTGGTAYNSPLHF. Written as DNA, the CDR3 is TGTGCCAGTAGTACCGGAGGGACAGCGTATAATTCACCCCTCCACTTT. The V and J genes are TRBV19 and TRBJ1-6; 7 bases agree with TRBD1. Germline trimming cut 4 bases from V and 4 bases from J; bases unmatched to any gene: 7. Per germline, CDR1 LNHDA and CDR2 SQIVND (reference sequence). The CDR3 has 16 residues.

The chain employs TRBV5-6 and TRBJ1-3, with D hard to call. The CDR3 covers 15 residues. Germline CDR1 SGHDT, CDR2 YYEEEE. V lost 2 bases and J 0 bases, leaving 9 bases between the germline ends. The CDR3 region has the DNA TGTGCCAGCAGCTTTTTTCGTCCCTCTGGAAACACCATATATTTT. Residues: CASSFFRPSGNTIYF. Together with reference TRBV5-6 and TRBJ1-3, the CDR3 gives the full variable domain: DAGVTQSPTHLIKTRGQQVTLRCSPKSGHDTVSWYQQALGQGPQFIFQYYEEEERQRGNFPDRFSGHQFPNYSSELNVNALLLGDSALYLCASSFFRPSGNTIYFGEGSWLTVV.

This chain connects TRBV7-3 to TRBJ2-1, with TRBD2 identical over 10 bases. This CDR3 spans 15 amino acids. V shed 5 bases, J shed 2 bases, and the junction held 3 bases outside the gene matches. Germline V gene data show CDR1 as SGHTA and CDR2 as FQGTGA. In DNA, the CDR3 is TGTGCCAGCAGCCCCGGACTAGCGGCCTACAATGAGCAGTTCTTC. Amino acids: CASSPGLAAYNEQFF.

The rearrangement uses TRBV20-1 and TRBJ2-1; D is uncertain. Deletions cut 2 bases from V and 7 bases from J, with 6 bases between. This CDR3 spans 11 amino acids. Germline loops: CDR1 DFQATT, CDR2 SNEGSKA (reference sequence). This CDR3 reads CSARPLNEQFF. The CDR3 DNA follows: TGCAGTGCTAGACCCTTAAATGAGCAGTTCTTC.

This chain connects TRBV18 to TRBJ1-2, with 8 bases identical to TRBD1. The CDR3 sequence is 13 residues long. V was pared by 4 bases and J by 4 bases, with 2 bases of the junction left unmatched. Germline CDR1 KGHSH, CDR2 LQKENI. CDR3 in DNA: TGTGCCAGCTCACTGGACAGGGTCTATGGCTACACCTTC. It encodes CASSLDRVYGYTF.

The CDR3 DNA reads TGCGCCAGCAGCCAAGATCCACCCGGTAGACAGGGCCGCACTGAAGCTTTCTTT. Amino acids: CASSQDPPGRQGRTEAFF. The chain recombines TRBV4-1 with TRBJ1-1; 7 bases align to TRBD1. Losses at the gene ends were 0 bases for V and 4 bases for J; bases not matched to a gene: 14. CDR3 length: 18 amino acids. Germline values: CDR1 MGHRA, CDR2 YSYEKL.

The chain carries TRBV28 and TRBJ2-3; D unresolved. This CDR3 region has 14 residues. Germline V gives CDR1 MDHEN, CDR2 SYDVKM. V lost 4 bases to trimming and J lost 0 bases, with 8 bases between them. This chain's CDR3 is CASSSPGSTDTQYF. The CDR3 DNA sequence: TGTGCCAGCAGTTCGCCGGGTAGCACAGATACGCAGTATTTT.

The chain combines TRBV29-1 with TRBJ2-5; no clear D gene. There are 11 residues in the CDR3. Germline V gives CDR1 SQVTM, CDR2 ANQGSEA. V dropped 8 bases and J dropped 2 bases, with 9 bases sitting between them. CDR3 loop: CSPRRQETQYF. The DNA of the CDR3 is TGCAGCCCACGCAGACAAGAGACCCAGTACTTC.

The rearrangement links TRBV5-1 to TRBJ1-5; D perhaps matches TRBD1 (5 bases). V gave up 4 bases and J gave up 4 bases, with 15 bases separating them. The germline gives CDR1 SGHRS, CDR2 YFSETQ. This CDR3 contains 15 residues. Written as DNA, the CDR3 is TGCGCCAGCAGCCCCTGGGCGGGGGGGAATCAGCCCCAGCATTTT. This encodes CASSPWAGGNQPQHF. The variable domain in full, completed from reference TRBV5-1 and TRBJ1-5, reads KAGVTQTPRYLIKTRGQQVTLSCSPISGHRSVSWYQQTPGQGLQFLFEYFSETQRNKGNFPGRFSGRQFSNSRSEMNVSTLELGDSALYLCASSPWAGGNQPQHFGDGTRLSIL.

The chain has TRBV7-9 and TRBJ1-1, with TRBD1 matching over 8 bases. With 5 bases clipped from V and 0 bases from J, the junction kept 5 bases outside the gene matches. This CDR3 is 15 amino acids long. Germline V gives CDR1 SEHNR, CDR2 FQNEAQ (reference sequence). CDR3 sequence: CASSRWDRMNTEAFF. The CDR3 DNA follows: TGTGCCAGCAGCAGATGGGACAGGATGAACACTGAAGCTTTCTTT.

The chain's CDR3 is CASSSGTGNNSPLHF. In nucleotides, the CDR3 is TGTGCCAGCAGCTCCGGGACAGGGAATAATTCACCCCTCCACTTT. The chain links TRBV7-8 to TRBJ1-6, with 9 bases aligning to TRBD1. Germline V lookup: CDR1 SGHVS, CDR2 FQNEAQ. The CDR3 has 15 residues. The J segment lost 5 bases and the V segment lost 4 bases, leaving 3 bases of the junction unmatched.

J is TRBJ2-3 and V is TRBV29-1; 8 bases agree with TRBD1. Germline V gene lookup returns CDR1 SQVTM and CDR2 ANQGSEA. This CDR3 is built from 14 residues. V gave up 5 bases and J gave up 1 base; unmatched junction bases: 5. The CDR3 is CSVLRGQGTDTQYF. The CDR3, as DNA: TGCAGCGTTTTGCGGGGACAGGGCACAGATACGCAGTATTTT.

The genes are TRBV6-5 and TRBJ2-3; 7 bases match TRBD2. V dropped 2 bases and J dropped 2; count of bases not matched to a gene: 4. CDR3 size: 15 residues. Germline V gives CDR1 MNHEY, CDR2 SVGAGI. CDR3 residues: CASSYRGDPTDTQYF. The CDR3 region has the DNA TGTGCCAGCAGTTACCGGGGGGATCCCACAGATACGCAGTATTTT.

DNA of the CDR3: TGTGCCAGTAGTATCGAACAGGGTTGGGCCAACGTCCTGACTTTC. It encodes CASSIEQGWANVLTF. The chain links TRBV19 to TRBJ2-6; the D gene is possibly TRBD1 (6 bases). Germline-derived CDR1 and CDR2 are LNHDA and SQIVND (reference sequence). The V end was cut by 3 bases, the J end by 5 bases, with 11 bases between. This CDR3 has 15 residues. Combining the CDR3 with reference TRBV19 and TRBJ2-6 gives the whole variable domain DGGITQSPKYLFRKEGQNVTLSCEQNLNHDAMYWYRQDPGQGLRLIYYSQIVNDFQKGDIAEGYSVSREKKESFPLTVTSAQKNPTAFYLCASSIEQGWANVLTFGAGSRLTVL.

V usage is TRBV14 and J usage is TRBJ1-2, with D tentatively TRBD1 (5 bases). The CDR3 totals 15 residues. Trimming left V 1 base short and J 7 bases short, with 16 bases between. Germline V gene data show CDR1 as SGHDN and CDR2 as FVKESK. The CDR3 DNA follows: TGTGCCAGCAGCCAAGTGGCAGGGATCCTTGGTGGCTACACCTTC. Translated: CASSQVAGILGGYTF.

V is TRBV4-1 and J is TRBJ1-5, with 7 bases that match TRBD1. CDR1 MGHRA and CDR2 YSYEKL come from the germline V gene. J lost 2 bases, V lost 5 bases, and 3 bases had no gene match. This CDR3 is built from 14 residues. CDR3 sequence reads: CASSSGTGNQPQHF. CDR3 sequence (DNA): TGCGCCAGCAGCTCCGGGACAGGCAATCAGCCCCAGCATTTT.

V usage is TRBV6-5 and J usage is TRBJ1-2; 10 bases fit TRBD1. This CDR3 is 12 amino acids long. The V gene end was trimmed by 5 bases and the J gene end by 6 bases; junction bases not matched to a gene: 0. Germline CDR1 and CDR2: MNHEY and SVGAGI. CDR3 coding DNA: TGTGCCAGCAGTGGACAGGGGGATGGCTACACCTTC. It specifies CASSGQGDGYTF.

The chain recombines TRBV27 with TRBJ1-2, with 8 positions matching TRBD1. Looked up from germline, CDR1 is MNHEY and CDR2 is SMNVEV (reference sequence). This CDR3 comprises 13 residues. With 6 bases clipped from V and 8 bases from J, the junction kept 8 bases outside the gene matches. DNA of the CDR3: TGTGCCAGCAGCCGCGGACAGGGCGGAGGCTACACCTTC. Its translation is CASSRGQGGGYTF.

In the case of this clone: Germline and junction disagree at one end, which may indicate a read error. Other DNA sequences in the same sample also yield this CDR3. V is TRBV27 and J is TRBJ1-1; the match to TRBD1 covers 9 bases. CDR3 length: 14 residues. The germline gives CDR1 MNHEY, CDR2 SMNVEV (reference sequence). CDR3 in DNA: TGTGCCAGCAGTCCCGACAGGGGGAACACTGAGGCTTTCTTT. It specifies CASSPDRGNTEAFF.

This chain links TRBV2 with TRBJ2-7, with a weak D call TRBD1 (6 bases). Germline CDR1 is SNHLY and CDR2 is FYNNEI. CDR3 length: 16 amino acids. The V and J ends lost 2 bases and 4 bases respectively, with 18 bases between them. The CDR3 region is CASSERSRTAAYEQYF. The CDR3 nucleotides are TGTGCCAGCAGTGAAAGGAGTAGGACAGCAGCTTACGAGCAGTACTTC.

The chain is built from TRBV9 and TRBJ2-7, with TRBD1 identical over 10 bases. Germline CDR1 SGDLS, CDR2 YYNGEE. Trimming at V came to 3 bases and at J to 3 bases, leaving 3 bases not matched to a gene. The CDR3 length is 14 residues. The CDR3 spells CASSGRDRGYEQYF. The CDR3, as DNA: TGTGCCAGCAGCGGCCGGGACAGGGGCTACGAGCAGTACTTC.

The chain uses TRBV6-1 and TRBJ1-5; 9 bases align to TRBD1. V lost 6 bases and J lost 1; bases outside the gene matches: 1. The germline V gene encodes CDR1 MNHNS and CDR2 SASEGT. The CDR3 covers 14 residues. This CDR3 reads CASRTGGSNQPQHF. DNA of the CDR3: TGTGCCAGCAGGACAGGGGGGAGCAATCAGCCCCAGCATTTT.

The chain recombines TRBV9 with TRBJ1-1; 8 bases map to TRBD1. The V gene's germline CDR1 is SGDLS and CDR2 YYNGEE. The CDR3 is 16 amino acids. V shed 3 bases and J 5 bases; nucleotides not matched to a gene: 12. CDR3 sequence: CASSGTGFEIGTEAFF. As DNA, the CDR3 is TGTGCCAGCAGCGGGACAGGGTTCGAAATCGGGACTGAAGCTTTCTTT. Supplemented by reference TRBV9 and TRBJ1-1, the full variable domain reads DSGVTQTPKHLITATGQRVTLRCSPRSGDLSVYWYQQSLDQGLQFLIQYYNGEERAKGNILERFSAQQFPDLHSELNLSSLELGDSALYFCASSGTGFEIGTEAFFGQGTRLTVV.

The rearrangement links TRBV5-5 to TRBJ1-1, with 9 bases identical to TRBD1. The junction had 5 bases not matched to a gene; V was cut back by 4 bases and J by 4 bases. Germline values: CDR1 SGHKS, CDR2 YYEKEE (reference sequence). There are 14 residues in the CDR3. CDR3 sequence reads: CASSAGQGSTEAFF. The CDR3 coding sequence is TGTGCCAGCAGCGCCGGACAGGGGTCCACTGAAGCTTTCTTT.

This rearrangement joins TRBV4-1 to TRBJ2-7; TRBD2 matches 11 bases. Trimming removed 1 base from V and 2 bases from J; junction bases left unmatched: 1. CDR3 size: 15 residues. The V gene's germline CDR1 is MGHRA and CDR2 YSYEKL. Here the CDR3 DNA reads TGCGCCAGCAGCCAAGTGACTAGCGGGACCTACGAGCAGTACTTC. Its protein product is CASSQVTSGTYEQYF.

The V and J genes are TRBV30 and TRBJ1-1, with TRBD1 matching 10 bases. Germline CDR1 and CDR2: GTSNPN and SVGIG (reference sequence). With V trimmed by 1 base and J by 7 bases, 6 bases remained unmatched. The CDR3 spans 14 residues. In DNA form, the CDR3 reads TGTGCCTGGAGTGCCGGGACAGGGGCTTATGAAGCTTTCTTT. Translation gives CAWSAGTGAYEAFF.